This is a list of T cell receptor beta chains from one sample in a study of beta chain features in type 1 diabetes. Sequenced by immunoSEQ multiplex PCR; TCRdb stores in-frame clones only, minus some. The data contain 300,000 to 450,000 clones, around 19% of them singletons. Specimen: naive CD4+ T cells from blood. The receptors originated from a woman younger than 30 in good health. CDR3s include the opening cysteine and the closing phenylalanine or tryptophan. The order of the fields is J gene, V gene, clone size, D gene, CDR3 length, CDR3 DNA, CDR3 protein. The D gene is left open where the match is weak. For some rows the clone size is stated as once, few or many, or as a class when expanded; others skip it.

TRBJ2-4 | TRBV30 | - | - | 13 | TGTGCCTGGAGTCGAGGGACCAAAAACATTCAGTACTTC | CAWSRGTKNIQYF
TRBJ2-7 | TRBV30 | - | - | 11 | TGTGCCTGGAGTGCAGGGGGGGAGCAGTACTTC | CAWSAGGEQYF
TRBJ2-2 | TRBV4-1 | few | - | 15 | TGCGCCAGCAGCCAAGTCCCCAGGGGCACCGGGGAGCTGTTTTTT | CASSQVPRGTGELFF
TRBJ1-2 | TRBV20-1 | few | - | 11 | TGCAGTGCGCGGGACCTCTATGGCTACACCTTC | CSARDLYGYTF
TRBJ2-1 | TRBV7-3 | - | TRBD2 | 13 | TGTGCCAGCAGCTCCGATCGCGGGGGGGAGCAGTTCTTC | CASSSDRGGEQFF
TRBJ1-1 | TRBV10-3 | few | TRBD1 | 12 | TGTGCCATCAGGGGACAGGGCGCTGAAGCTTTCTTT | CAIRGQGAEAFF
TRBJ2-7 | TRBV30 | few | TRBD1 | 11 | TGTGCCGGGGACAGGGGGGAGAAACAGTACTTC | CAGDRGEKQYF
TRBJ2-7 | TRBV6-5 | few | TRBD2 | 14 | TGTGCCAGCAGAAAAGGACTAGCGGGAGGCGAGCAGTACTTC | CASRKGLAGGEQYF
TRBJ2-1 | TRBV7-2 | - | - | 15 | TGTGCCAGCAGCTCTAGCGTTAGATATTACAATGAGCAGTTCTTC | CASSSSVRYYNEQFF
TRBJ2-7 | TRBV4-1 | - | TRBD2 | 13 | TGCGCCAGCAGCCCGGGGGGGAGATACGAGCAGTACTTC | CASSPGGRYEQYF
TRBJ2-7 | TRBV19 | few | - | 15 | TGTGCCAGTAGTTTTAAGGGGCAGGGCTCCTACGAGCAGTACTTC | CASSFKGQGSYEQYF
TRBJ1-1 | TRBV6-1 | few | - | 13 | TGTGCCAGCAGGGAGGTCCGTAACACTGAAGCTTTCTTT | CASREVRNTEAFF
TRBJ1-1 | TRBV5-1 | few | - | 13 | TGCGCCAGCAACTCCCCGGGGTCGACTGAAGCTTTCTTT | CASNSPGSTEAFF
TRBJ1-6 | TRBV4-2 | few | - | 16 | TGTGCCAGCAGCCAAGACAAGGACAGACTTAATTCACCCCTCCACTTT | CASSQDKDRLNSPLHF
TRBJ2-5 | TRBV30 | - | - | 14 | TGTGCCTGGACCACCGGACAGATCCAAGAGACCCAGTACTTC | CAWTTGQIQETQYF
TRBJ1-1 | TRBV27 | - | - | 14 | TGTGCCAGCAGCCTCTGGGGGCCAGACACTGAAGCTTTCTTT | CASSLWGPDTEAFF
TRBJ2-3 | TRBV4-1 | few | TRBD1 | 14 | TGCGCCAGCAGCCCAGGACAGGGCACAGATACGCAGTATTTT | CASSPGQGTDTQYF
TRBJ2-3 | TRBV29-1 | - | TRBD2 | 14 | TGCAGCGTCGTTAGCGGGAGGGGAGGGGATACGCAGTATTTT | CSVVSGRGGDTQYF
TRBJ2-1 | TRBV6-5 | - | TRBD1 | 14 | TGTGCCAGCAGTCCACAGGGGTCCTACAATGAGCAGTTCTTC | CASSPQGSYNEQFF
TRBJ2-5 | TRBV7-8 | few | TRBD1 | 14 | TGTGCCAGCAGCCTGCAGGGGGTGAGGAAGACCCAGTACTTC | CASSLQGVRKTQYF
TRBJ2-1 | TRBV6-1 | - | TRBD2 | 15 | TGTGCCAGCAGTTCGGCCGGGACTAGCGGACTAGAGCAGTTCTTC | CASSSAGTSGLEQFF
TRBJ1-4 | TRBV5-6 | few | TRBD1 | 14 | TGTGCCAGCAGCTTCTTTGGACAGGGTGAAAAACTGTTTTTT | CASSFFGQGEKLFF
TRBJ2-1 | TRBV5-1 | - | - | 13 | TGCGCCAGCAGCGTCCTACAGCGGGTCGAGCAGTTCTTC | CASSVLQRVEQFF
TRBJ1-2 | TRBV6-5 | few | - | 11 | TGTGCCAGCAGAGAGAAAACTGGCTACACCTTC | CASREKTGYTF